What follows describes a single TCR beta chain. These data come from a study of CD8+ T cells in alopecia areata. Treatment of the sample: oral pan-JAK inhibitor, 5-10 mg twice daily. In each case, RNA was isolated and then reverse transcribed into cDNA as the sequencing template. The table came from immunoSEQ multiplex PCR; TCRdb's copy has only in-frame clones and leaves some out. The sample includes more than 150,000 clones, about 47% of them seen just once. Germline trimming cut 0 bases from V and 1 base from J; bases unmatched to any gene: 14. CDR1 is LNHDA and CDR2 is SQIVND in the germline V gene (reference sequence). There are 20 residues in the CDR3.

The rearrangement links TRBV19 to TRBJ2-5, with 10 nucleotides matching TRBD2. The clonotype was recovered from a human donor with alopecia areata. The sequencing used CD8+ T cells sorted from blood, collected at roughly week 53, from a patient treated with tofacitinib. The CDR3, as DNA: TGTGCCAGTAGTATAGACCTTCTAGCGGGAGTTTTCCGGGGCCAAGAGACCCAGTACTTC. Protein product: CASSIDLLAGVFRGQETQYF.